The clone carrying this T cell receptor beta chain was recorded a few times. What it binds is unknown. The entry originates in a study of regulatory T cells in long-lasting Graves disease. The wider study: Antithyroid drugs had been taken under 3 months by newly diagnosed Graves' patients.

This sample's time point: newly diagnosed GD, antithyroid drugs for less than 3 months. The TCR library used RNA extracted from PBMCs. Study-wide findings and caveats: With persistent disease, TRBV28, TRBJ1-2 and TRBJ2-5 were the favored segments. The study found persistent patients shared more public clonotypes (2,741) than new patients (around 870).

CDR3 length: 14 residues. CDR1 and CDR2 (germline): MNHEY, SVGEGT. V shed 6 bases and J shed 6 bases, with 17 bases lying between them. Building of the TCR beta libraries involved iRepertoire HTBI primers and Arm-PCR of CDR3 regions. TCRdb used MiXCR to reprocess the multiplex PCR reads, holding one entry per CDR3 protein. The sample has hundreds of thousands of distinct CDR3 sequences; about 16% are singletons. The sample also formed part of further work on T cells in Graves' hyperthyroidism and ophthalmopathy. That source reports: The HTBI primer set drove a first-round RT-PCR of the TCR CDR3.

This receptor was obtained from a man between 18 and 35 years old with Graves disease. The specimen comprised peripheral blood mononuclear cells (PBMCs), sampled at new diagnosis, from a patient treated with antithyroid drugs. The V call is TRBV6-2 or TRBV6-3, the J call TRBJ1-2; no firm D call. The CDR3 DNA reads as TGTGCCAGCAGGGGTCTAGTAGCGTGGGATGGCTACACCTTC. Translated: CASRGLVAWDGYTF.